This T cell receptor (beta chain) was sequenced in a study of shared T cell receptors in the human thymus. Data came from immunoSEQ multiplex PCR; TCRdb stores just in-frame clones and leaves some out. Here the sample spans 450,000 to 650,000 clones, about four fifths being singletons. This clone was found once. These data also featured in a second study, about human thymus T cells. That work adds: Obtained as resections during corrective heart surgery, the thymus tissue was then studied. There appeared to be biased usage of V and J genes in thymic and blood repertoires. Thymic repertoires of unrelated individuals were reported in related research to overlap highly.

This receptor was obtained from a boy under two years old with a congenital heart defect. The source material was thymocytes.

CDR3 nucleotides: TGTGCCACCAGCAGAAGCCGGGACTATAACTACGAGCAGTACTTC. As protein: CATSRSRDYNYEQYF. This sequence joins TRBV15 and TRBJ2-7; TRBD2 matches at 7 bases. The CDR3 extends over 15 amino acids. V was pared by 2 bases and J by 3 bases, with 7 bases of the junction left unmatched. Germline assignment: CDR1 LNHNV and CDR2 YYDKDF (reference sequence).